Following are 16 T cell receptor beta chains from one sample sequenced in a study of blood T cell repertoires in COVID-19. Measured with immunoSEQ multiplex PCR; TCRdb has only the in-frame clones, and not every one. Of about 11,000 clones listed, approximately 88% are singletons. Sequencing used peripheral blood. The receptors stem from a human donor in a cohort sampled during active COVID-19.

The chain has TRBV19 and TRBJ1-5, with TRBD1 identical over 10 bases. V trimming: 3 bases; J trimming: 7 bases; junction bases outside the gene matches: 3. CDR1 and CDR2 (germline): LNHDA, SQIVND (reference sequence). The CDR3 covers 14 residues. The CDR3 DNA is TGTGCCAGTAGTATGACAGGGGGCCAGCAGCCCCAGCATTTT. This gives the protein CASSMTGGQQPQHF.

The chain is built from TRBV9 and TRBJ2-7; D ambiguous. The CDR3 has 18 residues. The V gene lost 2 bases and the J gene lost 5 bases, with 26 bases spanning the gap. Germline V gene sequence: CDR1 SGDLS, CDR2 YYNGEE. The CDR3 is CASSVGLSGPGRGHEQYF. The DNA of the CDR3 is TGTGCCAGCAGCGTCGGTCTTTCAGGCCCCGGCCGTGGCCACGAGCAGTACTTC.

V is TRBV7-2 and J is TRBJ1-1; tentative D call: TRBD1 (5 bases). The CDR3 is 14 residues long. CDR1 and CDR2 (germline): SGHTA, FQGNSA. The V end lost 3 bases, the J end lost 5 bases, and 13 bases lay between the germline ends. CDR3 loop: CASSFGGVGTEAFF. In DNA form, the CDR3 reads TGTGCCAGCAGCTTTGGGGGGGTAGGGACTGAAGCTTTCTTT.

The chain recombines TRBV9 with TRBJ2-5; 8 bases map to TRBD1. Unmatched junction bases numbered 8, after V lost 6 bases and J lost 4 bases. The CDR3 is 14 residues long. Per germline, CDR1 SGDLS and CDR2 YYNGEE. CDR3 bases: TGTGCCAGCAACCCGGACAGGGTAACAGAGACCCAGTACTTC. This gives the protein CASNPDRVTETQYF.

The chain carries TRBV4-3 and TRBJ2-3; D uncertain. The CDR3 is 13 amino acids. V was pared by 5 bases and J by 2 bases, with 8 bases between. In germline, CDR1 is LGHNA, CDR2 YSLEER. This CDR3 is CASSVGLTDTQYF. The CDR3 DNA follows: TGCGCCAGCAGCGTGGGCCTCACAGATACGCAGTATTTT.

This clone was counted once. The rearrangement joins TRBV12-3 or TRBV12-4 to TRBJ2-1, with 7 bases matching TRBD2. The CDR3 contains 13 residues. V shed 4 bases and J 4 bases; nucleotides not matched to a gene: 1. Here the CDR3 DNA reads TGTGCCAGCAGTTGGGGGGGTTACAATGAGCAGTTCTTC. Translation: CASSWGGYNEQFF.

This clone has only one observation. The chain is built from TRBV27 and TRBJ1-6; 9 bases are shared with TRBD1. The CDR3 has 15 residues. Unmatched junction bases numbered 8, after V lost 6 bases and J lost 8 bases. The V gene's germline CDR1 is MNHEY and CDR2 SMNVEV (reference sequence). CDR3 nucleotides: TGTGCCAGCAGCCGGGCGACAGGGGGTTATTCACCCCTCCACTTT. Amino acid sequence: CASSRATGGYSPLHF.

V and J are TRBV2 and TRBJ2-7; perhaps TRBD1 as D (6 bases). The V end lost 7 bases, the J end lost 4 bases, and 14 bases lay between the germline ends. The CDR3 runs 13 residues. Germline V lookup: CDR1 SNHLY, CDR2 FYNNEI. The CDR3 DNA reads TGTGCCAGCATGCGGACAGCCACTTACGAGCAGTACTTC. This codes for CASMRTATYEQYF.

This chain connects TRBV3-1 (or the pseudogene TRBV3-2) to TRBJ1-5; D call uncertain. Trimming took 5 bases from V and 7 from J, leaving 9 bases between them. From germline, CDR1 is LGHDT and CDR2 YNNKEL (reference sequence). CDR3 size: 12 residues. Here the CDR3 reads CASSSGSQPQHF. The CDR3 DNA is TGTGCCAGCAGCTCGGGTAGCCAGCCCCAGCATTTT.

This clone was recorded once. The chain links TRBV4-1 to TRBJ2-3, with TRBD2 matching over 9 bases. Trimming cost V 4 bases and J 1 base; bases outside gene matches: 6. Germline V CDR1 and CDR2: MGHRA, YSYEKL. The CDR3 consists of 16 residues. Here the CDR3 DNA reads TGCGCCAGCAGCCCCTTAGCGGGAGTGGGCACAGATACGCAGTATTTT. Its translation: CASSPLAGVGTDTQYF.

The chain uses TRBV10-1 and TRBJ2-2, with 7 bases that match TRBD1. This CDR3 spans 15 amino acids. J gave up 9 bases and V 5 bases, and 12 bases lay outside the gene matches. The germline CDR1 and CDR2 sequences are WNHNN and SYGVQD (reference sequence). Here the CDR3 reads CASSIGTEPLRELFF. The CDR3 nucleotides are TGCGCCAGCAGTATCGGGACAGAACCTTTACGGGAGCTGTTTTTT.

V gene TRBV27 combines with J gene TRBJ1-5, with D maybe TRBD1 (6 bases). CDR1 is MNHEY, CDR2 SMNVEV, per germline (reference sequence). CDR3 length: 16 amino acids. The germline V and J ends were trimmed by 4 bases and 6 bases, with 19 bases remaining between them. The CDR3 DNA follows: TGTGCCAGCAGTTCGCAATTACAGGGAGGGTTTCAGCCCCAGCATTTT. Translation: CASSSQLQGGFQPQHF.

The chain joins TRBV6-1 to TRBJ1-2; 8 nucleotides agree with TRBD1. From germline, CDR1 is MNHNS and CDR2 SASEGT. The V and J ends lost 3 bases and 2 bases, in that order; junction bases with no gene match: 8. This CDR3 is built from 16 residues. CDR3 DNA sequence: TGTGCCAGCAGTGACGGGCCACAGGGGGAAAACTATGGCTACACCTTC. This codes for CASSDGPQGENYGYTF.

This sequence joins TRBV20-1 and TRBJ1-1; 7 positions match TRBD1. The CDR3 consists of 15 residues. Germline trimming cut 3 bases from V and 0 bases from J; bases unmatched to any gene: 7. From germline, CDR1 is DFQATT and CDR2 SNEGSKA (reference sequence). The CDR3 sequence: CSASSPGGMNTEAFF. In DNA form, the CDR3 reads TGCAGTGCTAGTTCCCCAGGGGGGATGAACACTGAAGCTTTCTTT.

This clone was observed a single time. This chain links TRBV28 with TRBJ2-6, with 8 bases matching TRBD1. The CDR3 consists of 19 residues. Germline loops: CDR1 MDHEN, CDR2 SYDVKM. V gave up 4 bases and J gave up 0 bases; unmatched junction bases: 11. CDR3 amino acids: CASSSGGGQGLSGANVLTF. The CDR3 DNA reads TGTGCCAGCAGTTCCGGAGGAGGACAGGGACTCTCTGGGGCCAACGTCCTGACTTTC. Looking up the rest from reference TRBV28 and TRBJ2-6 gives the full variable domain: DVKVTQSSRYLVKRTGEKVFLECVQDMDHENMFWYRQDPGLGLRLIYFSYDVKMKEKGDIPEGYSVSREKKERFSLILESASTNQTSMYLCASSSGGGQGLSGANVLTFGAGSRLTVL.

The chain uses TRBV3-1 (or the pseudogene TRBV3-2) and TRBJ1-2; D possibly corresponds to TRBD1 (5 bases). The CDR3 runs 15 residues. Germline V gives CDR1 LGHDT, CDR2 YNNKEL (reference sequence). Trimming left V 0 bases short and J 4 bases short, with 12 bases between. The CDR3 loop is CASSQDQTAGYGYTF. CDR3 in DNA: TGTGCCAGCAGCCAAGATCAGACAGCGGGCTATGGCTACACCTTC.